This T cell receptor beta chain was retrieved from a study of blood T cells in healthy people across ages. This clonotype has ten or more counts. Its antigen is not known. Broader study findings: Age advanced and TCR beta diversity per million T cells fell, roughly linearly. Considered underestimates were the diversity estimates obtained from one million T cells. A strong correlation between TCR beta diversity and naive T cell percentage was seen.

The CDR3 has 16 amino acids. Germline assignment: CDR1 SGDLS and CDR2 YYNGEE. Trimming stripped 0 bases from V and 1 base from J, with 10 bases between. A second about 6 to 11 cycle PCR used barcoded and J-beta primers. TCRdb itself ran the 5' RACE reads through MiXCR, one entry per CDR3 protein. The sample holds 600,000 to 800,000 distinct CDR3 sequences, roughly 20% seen once. The TCR originated in a man aged 70 or older in good health. Sequencing was performed on blood. J is TRBJ2-2 and V is TRBV9; no firm D call. The CDR3 coding sequence is TGTGCCAGCAGCGTAGAGGTGGGCTTGAACACCGGGGAGCTGTTTTTT. It codes for CASSVEVGLNTGELFF.